The rows below give T cell receptor beta chains drawn from one sample of a study of regulatory T cells in long-lasting Graves disease. TCRdb processed the multiplex PCR reads anew with MiXCR; each CDR3 protein has one entry. The sample carries approximately 310,000 distinct CDR3 sequences, 18% recorded once. Sequencing was performed on peripheral blood mononuclear cells (PBMCs), taken at new diagnosis, from a patient treated with antithyroid drugs. These receptors were collected from a female donor with Graves disease. Each CDR3 is given with its conserved first and last residue. The D gene is left open where the match is weak. Size tells how often a clone was seen (once, few, many) or the class of an expanded clone, and some rows leave it out.

j_gene,d_gene,abundance,len,v_gene,CDR3nt,CDR3aa
TRBJ2-7,TRBD2,many,17,TRBV19,TGTGCCAGTAGTATAATCCTCCAGCGGGAGGCAAACTACGAGCAGTACTTC,CASSIILQREANYEQYF
TRBJ1-2,TRBD1,many,14,TRBV12-5,TGTGCTAGTGCTTCCGGGACAGTTATCGGAGGCTACACCTTC,CASASGTVIGGYTF
TRBJ2-1,TRBD1,many,15,TRBV28,TGTGCCAGCAGCGGGAACAGGGGGCTCTACAATGAGCAGTTCTTC,CASSGNRGLYNEQFF
TRBJ2-1,.,many,12,TRBV10-3,TGTGCCACGACTTCGGAGTTCAATGAGCAGTTCTTC,CATTSEFNEQFF
TRBJ1-6,.,many,13,TRBV28,TGTGCCAGCGACGGCAGCCTAAGCTCACCCCTCCACTTT,CASDGSLSSPLHF
TRBJ1-1,TRBD1,.,15,TRBV5-1,TGCGCCAGCAGCCTGGACAGGGGTCGGACCGATGAAGCTTTCTTT,CASSLDRGRTDEAFF
TRBJ1-3,.,many,14,TRBV30,TGTGCCTCCATGGACGTCGGGAGGGGAAACACCATATATTTT,CASMDVGRGNTIYF
TRBJ2-7,TRBD1,many,15,TRBV20-1,TGCAGTGCTAGGGATTCCGGGACAGGGGGCTACGAGCAGTACTTC,CSARDSGTGGYEQYF
TRBJ1-6,.,many,11,TRBV6-2/TRBV6-3,TGTGCCAGCTCCCAGAATTCACCCCTCCACTTT,CASSQNSPLHF
TRBJ1-5,.,.,15,TRBV5-6,TGTGCCAGCAGCTTACAGGTGGGTGGCAATCAGCCCCAGCATTTT,CASSLQVGGNQPQHF
TRBJ2-2,TRBD1,many,14,TRBV20-1,TGCAGTGCTAGGGACAGGGGGTACACCGGGGAGCTGTTTTTT,CSARDRGYTGELFF
TRBJ2-7,TRBD1,once,13,TRBV29-1,TGCAGCGCAGGGACAGGGCCTATGTTCGAGCAGTACTTC,CSAGTGPMFEQYF
TRBJ1-1,.,many,11,TRBV29-1,TGCAGCGTTGCTAGGGGACCTGAAGCTTTCTTT,CSVARGPEAFF
TRBJ2-1,.,many,14,TRBV30,TGTGCCTGGAGTGTTCATCTAGGAGGCAATGAGCAGTTCTTC,CAWSVHLGGNEQFF
TRBJ2-1,.,few,16,TRBV6-4,TGTGCCAGCAGTGACTCGGGAGCGGGCTCCTACAATGAGCAGTTCTTC,CASSDSGAGSYNEQFF
TRBJ2-1,.,many,14,TRBV7-6,TGTGCCAGCAGCTTAGATGTCCTAACCGATGAGCAGTTCTTC,CASSLDVLTDEQFF
TRBJ1-5,.,many,13,TRBV5-1,TGCGCCAGCAGGGGCGAGGGCAATCAGCCCCAGCATTTT,CASRGEGNQPQHF
TRBJ2-7,TRBD1,.,15,TRBV5-1,TGCGCCAGCAGCACGACAGGGGGCGCGATAGGGGAGCAGTACTTC,CASSTTGGAIGEQYF
TRBJ2-2,.,many,15,TRBV5-1,TGCGCCAGCAGCTGGGAGACAGCGAACACCGGGGAGCTGTTTTTT,CASSWETANTGELFF
TRBJ1-2,TRBD1,many,18,TRBV18,TGTGCCAGCTCACTATACGCCGGGACAGGGGTGACGGTCGGAGGCTACACCTTC,CASSLYAGTGVTVGGYTF
TRBJ2-1,TRBD2,many,15,TRBV7-9,TGTGCCAGCCCGGGACTAGCGGGAGGGTACAATGAGCAGTTCTTC,CASPGLAGGYNEQFF
TRBJ2-2,.,many,18,TRBV6-1,TGTGCCAGCAGGAGACCTCTCCTCGGGACCCAGAACACCGGGGAGCTGTTTTTT,CASRRPLLGTQNTGELFF
TRBJ2-3,.,many,14,TRBV5-1,TGCGCCAGCAGCTTGCCGGAGGTTGCGGATACGCAGTATTTT,CASSLPEVADTQYF
TRBJ2-5,TRBD1,.,16,TRBV25-1,TGTGCCAGCAGTGAAGCGAGGGGGACAGACCAAGAGACCCAGTACTTC,CASSEARGTDQETQYF
TRBJ2-1,TRBD2,.,15,TRBV20-1,TGCAGTGCGGAGGGGGTTTTAGCGGGAGAGAATGAGCAGTTCTTC,CSAEGVLAGENEQFF